These 18 T cell receptor beta chains originate from one sample sequenced in a study of blood T cell repertoires in COVID-19. Generated by immunoSEQ multiplex PCR, the TCRdb table keeps only in-frame clones and is missing some. The sample has 91,000 or so clones, approximately 90% seen once; the top ten hold over 15%. What was sequenced was peripheral blood. The receptors stem from a human donor in a cohort sampled during active COVID-19.

As to this clone: The DNA is omitted, as the CDR3 cannot be located on it reliably, and the CDR3 follows TCRdb's listing. The V gene is TRBV7-9, the J gene TRBJ2-1; TRBD2 is taken as the D call from the table, unchecked against the DNA. The CDR3 has 16 amino acids, counting both end residues. Germline loops: CDR1 SEHNR, CDR2 FQNEAQ (reference sequence). The chain's CDR3 is CASSFGPGGARDEQFF.

This clone was observed a handful of times. The chain has TRBV6-6 and TRBJ2-5; D unclear. The CDR3 is 14 residues long. With 2 bases removed from V and 2 bases from J, the gap between germline ends came to 9 bases. CDR1 and CDR2 (germline): MNHNY, SVGAGI (reference sequence). CDR3 residues: CASSYPERQETQYF. CDR3 nucleotide sequence: TGTGCCAGCAGTTACCCAGAGAGGCAAGAGACCCAGTACTTC.

The chain uses TRBV7-8 and TRBJ2-1; D is perhaps TRBD2 (7 bases). Deletions cut 4 bases from V and 14 bases from J, with 15 bases between. Germline lookup yields CDR1 SGHVS and CDR2 FQNEAQ. The length of the CDR3 is 12 residues. The CDR3 loop reads CASSWERGGEFF. CDR3 nucleotide sequence: TGTGCCAGCAGCTGGGAAAGGGGGGGAGAGTTCTTC.

The rearrangement uses TRBV5-6 and TRBJ1-1; D might be TRBD1 (6 bases). V was shortened by 6 bases and J by 4 bases, with 13 bases between the two germline ends. This CDR3 is 13 amino acids long. The germline gives CDR1 SGHDT, CDR2 YYEEEE. The CDR3, as DNA: TGTGCCAGCAACAGGGTCGGCGGCACTGAAGCTTTCTTT. It yields the protein CASNRVGGTEAFF.

V usage is TRBV5-1 and J usage is TRBJ1-1; possible D gene TRBD1, 5 bases. Germline assignment: CDR1 SGHRS and CDR2 YFSETQ. Trimming cost V 2 bases and J 1 base, with 9 bases left between them. This CDR3 spans 14 amino acids. The CDR3 DNA is TGCGCCAGCAGCTTCCGGGGGTCGAACACTGAAGCTTTCTTT. This sequence encodes CASSFRGSNTEAFF.

The chain uses TRBV30 and TRBJ1-5; weak D call: TRBD1 (5 bases). This CDR3 contains 14 residues. V lost 2 bases and J 3 bases, leaving 11 bases between the germline ends. The germline CDR1 and CDR2 sequences are GTSNPN and SVGIG (reference sequence). The CDR3 is CAWSSGPLNQPQHF. CDR3 sequence (DNA): TGTGCCTGGAGTTCAGGGCCCCTCAATCAGCCCCAGCATTTT.

V and J are TRBV28 and TRBJ2-7; 9 nucleotides align to TRBD1. Germline CDR1 reads MDHEN; CDR2 reads SYDVKM. V lost 3 bases and J lost 4; bases outside the gene matches: 4. The CDR3 loop spans 14 amino acids. The CDR3 region has the DNA TGTGCCAGCAGTTTGACAGGGGGTTGGTACGAGCAGTACTTC. It is translated as CASSLTGGWYEQYF.

This chain links TRBV6-5 with TRBJ1-1, with D possibly matching TRBD1 (6 bases). CDR1 MNHEY and CDR2 SVGAGI come from the germline V gene. The CDR3 loop spans 13 amino acids. Trimming cost V 4 bases and J 4 bases, with 10 bases left between them. CDR3 amino acids: CASSSGVITEAFF. Here the CDR3 DNA reads TGTGCCAGCAGTTCAGGGGTAATCACTGAAGCTTTCTTT.

The rearrangement uses TRBV21-1 and TRBJ2-5; TRBD2 is taken as the D call from the table, unchecked against the DNA. TRBV21-1 is described as a pseudogene. The CDR3 sequence is 16 residues long. This CDR3 is CASSKDGTLAQETQYF. CDR3 nucleotide sequence: TGTGCCAGCAGCAAAGATGGGACTCTGGCCCAAGAGACCCAGTACTTC.

The gene calls are TRBV6-5 and TRBJ2-7; possibly TRBD2 for D (6 bases). Trimming cost V 2 bases and J 3 bases, with 8 bases left between them. Germline V gene data show CDR1 as MNHEY and CDR2 as SVGAGI. This CDR3 contains 13 residues. The CDR3 protein is CASSYAGSYEQYF. DNA of the CDR3: TGTGCCAGCAGTTACGCGGGGAGCTACGAGCAGTACTTC.

This sequence joins TRBV6-5 and TRBJ1-4; TRBD1 aligns across 7 bases. The germline V gene encodes CDR1 MNHEY and CDR2 SVGAGI. J lost 8 bases, V lost 6 bases, and 9 bases had no gene match. The CDR3 covers 14 residues. The CDR3 loop reads CASRRDSGWEKLFF. DNA for the CDR3: TGTGCCAGCAGGAGGGACAGTGGGTGGGAAAAACTGTTTTTT.

This clone showed up just a few times. V usage is TRBV5-4 and J usage is TRBJ2-2, with 8 bases identical to TRBD1. Trimming at V came to 1 base and at J to 6 bases, leaving 5 bases not matched to a gene. The CDR3 extends over 15 amino acids. Germline loops: CDR1 SGHNT, CDR2 YYREEE (reference sequence). CDR3 sequence (DNA): TGTGCCAGCAGCTTGAACGCAGGGGGCTCCGGGGAGCTGTTTTTT. Its translation: CASSLNAGGSGELFF.

This clone showed up just a few times. The chain links TRBV13 to TRBJ2-5; D is possibly TRBD1 (6 bases). This CDR3 spans 16 amino acids. V gave up 4 bases and J gave up 0 bases, with 15 bases separating them. From germline, CDR1 is PRHDT and CDR2 FYEKMQ (reference sequence). The CDR3 bases are TGTGCCAGCAGCTCCTGGGACATTAAGTACCAAGAGACCCAGTACTTC. Translated: CASSSWDIKYQETQYF. The variable domain in full, with the rest retrieved from reference TRBV13 and TRBJ2-5, is AAGVIQSPRHLIKEKRETATLKCYPIPRHDTVYWYQQGPGQDPQFLISFYEKMQSDKGSIPDRFSAQQFSDYHSELNMSSLELGDSALYFCASSSWDIKYQETQYFGPGTRLLVL.

In nucleotides, the CDR3 is TGTGCCAGCAGTTTGTATCAGGGGTCGAACACTGAAGCTTTCTTT. Translated, it gives CASSLYQGSNTEAFF. This chain uses TRBV27 with TRBJ1-1; perhaps TRBD1 as D (6 bases). V was cut by 3 bases and J by 1 base, with 12 bases left in between. Germline CDR1 is MNHEY and CDR2 is SMNVEV (reference sequence). There are 15 residues in the CDR3.

The chain carries TRBV12-3 or TRBV12-4 and TRBJ1-2, with D possibly being TRBD1 (6 bases). V was shortened by 3 bases and J by 6 bases, with 11 bases between the two germline ends. The CDR3 runs to 13 residues. In nucleotides, the CDR3 is TGTGCCAGCAGTTTGCAGGCAGGGGATGGCTACACCTTC. Translation gives CASSLQAGDGYTF.

J is TRBJ1-3 and V is TRBV6-5; 9 bases are a match to TRBD1. CDR3 length equals 16 residues. Germline V gives CDR1 MNHEY, CDR2 SVGAGI. The ends lost 0 bases at V and 4 bases at J; junction bases unmatched: 4. CDR3 amino acids: CASSYSLQGAGNTIYF. CDR3 nucleotides: TGTGCCAGCAGTTACTCCTTACAGGGGGCCGGAAACACCATATATTTT.

The V call is TRBV6-2 or TRBV6-3, the J call TRBJ2-3; TRBD2 matches 10 bases. CDR3 length equals 16 residues. J was trimmed by 0 bases and V by 4 bases; bases with no gene match: 4. Per the germline V gene, CDR1 is MNHEY and CDR2 is SVGEGT. The CDR3 reads CASSSWTSGSTDTQYF. CDR3 DNA: TGTGCCAGCAGTTCCTGGACTAGCGGTAGCACAGATACGCAGTATTTT.

This CDR3 is CASSYSFAGALSYEQYF. CDR3 in DNA: TGTGCCAGCAGTTACTCGTTCGCGGGGGCCCTCTCCTACGAGCAGTACTTC. The chain has TRBV6-2 or TRBV6-3 and TRBJ2-7; tentatively, D is TRBD2 (7 bases). CDR1 and CDR2 (germline): MNHEY, SVGEGT. V was shortened by 0 bases and J by 0 bases, with 15 bases between the two germline ends. The CDR3 runs to 17 residues.